Listed here is a single T cell receptor (beta chain). The sample is drawn from a study of blood T cell repertoires in COVID-19. Study at large: Sites across the United States, Italy and Spain contributed samples from acute and convalescent COVID-19. Sample material is recorded as cDNA or gDNA derived from T cells, B-cell-depleted T cells, or PBMCs.

As handled by the study authors: Estimation of nucleated cell counts was performed using reference gene primer amplification. Repertoires were generated with immunoSEQ multiplex PCR, while TCRdb's copy carries only in-frame clones and drops some. The V and J calls and clone size come from that table; D and trimming were worked out from the DNA. The sample lists fewer than 250,000 clones; approximately 83% were seen once. The CDR3 consists of 18 residues. Trimming took off 5 bases at V and 7 bases at J, with 26 bases between the two ends. Germline assignment: CDR1 LNHDA and CDR2 SQIVND (reference sequence).

V gene TRBV19 combines with J gene TRBJ1-4; D unresolved. Material for sequencing was peripheral blood. The source is a human donor in a cohort sampled during active COVID-19. CDR3 amino acids: CASSPTRRTVLVGEKLFF. In nucleotides, the CDR3 is TGTGCCAGTAGTCCAACTCGTCGGACTGTCTTAGTAGGTGAAAAACTGTTTTTT.